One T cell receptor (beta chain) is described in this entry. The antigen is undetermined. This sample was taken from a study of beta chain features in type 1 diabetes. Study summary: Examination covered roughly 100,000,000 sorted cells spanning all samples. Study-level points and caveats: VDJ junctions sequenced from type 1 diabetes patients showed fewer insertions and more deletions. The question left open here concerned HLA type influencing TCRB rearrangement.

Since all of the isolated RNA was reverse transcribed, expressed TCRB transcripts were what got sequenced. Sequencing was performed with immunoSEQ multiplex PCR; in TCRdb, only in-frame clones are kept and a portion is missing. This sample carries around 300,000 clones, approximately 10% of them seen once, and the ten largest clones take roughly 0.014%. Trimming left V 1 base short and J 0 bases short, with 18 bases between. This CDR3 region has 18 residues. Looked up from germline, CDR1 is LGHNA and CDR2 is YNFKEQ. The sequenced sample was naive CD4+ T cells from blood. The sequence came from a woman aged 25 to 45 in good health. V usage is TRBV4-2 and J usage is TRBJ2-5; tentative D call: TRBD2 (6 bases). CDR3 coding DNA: TGTGCCAGCAGCCAAGGCTTGGGGACTTCTACTTACCAAGAGACCCAGTACTTC. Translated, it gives CASSQGLGTSTYQETQYF.